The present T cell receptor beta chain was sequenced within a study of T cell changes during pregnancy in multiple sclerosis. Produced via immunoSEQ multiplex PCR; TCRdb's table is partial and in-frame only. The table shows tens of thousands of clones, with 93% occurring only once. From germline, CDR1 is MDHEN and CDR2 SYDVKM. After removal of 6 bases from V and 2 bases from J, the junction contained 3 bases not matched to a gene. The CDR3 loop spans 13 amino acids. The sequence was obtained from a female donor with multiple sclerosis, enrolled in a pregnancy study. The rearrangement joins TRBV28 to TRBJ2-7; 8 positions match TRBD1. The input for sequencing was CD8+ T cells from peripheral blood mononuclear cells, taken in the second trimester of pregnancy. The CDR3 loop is CASRDRETYEQYF. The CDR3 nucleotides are TGTGCCAGCAGGGACAGGGAAACCTACGAGCAGTACTTC.